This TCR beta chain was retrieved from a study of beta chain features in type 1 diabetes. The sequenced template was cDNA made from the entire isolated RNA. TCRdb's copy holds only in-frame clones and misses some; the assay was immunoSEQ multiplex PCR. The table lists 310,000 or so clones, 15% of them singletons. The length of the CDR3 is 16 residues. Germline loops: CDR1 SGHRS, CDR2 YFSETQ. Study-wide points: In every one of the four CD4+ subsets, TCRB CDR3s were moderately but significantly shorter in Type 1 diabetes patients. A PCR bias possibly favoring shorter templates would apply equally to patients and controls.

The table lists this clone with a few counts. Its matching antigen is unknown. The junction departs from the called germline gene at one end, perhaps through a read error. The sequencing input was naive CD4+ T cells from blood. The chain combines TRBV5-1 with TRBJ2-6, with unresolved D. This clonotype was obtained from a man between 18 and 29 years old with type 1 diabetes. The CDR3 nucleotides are TGCGCCAGCTGCTTTGGAGAGAGCTCTGGGGCCAACGTCCTGACTTTC. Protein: CASCFGESSGANVLTF.